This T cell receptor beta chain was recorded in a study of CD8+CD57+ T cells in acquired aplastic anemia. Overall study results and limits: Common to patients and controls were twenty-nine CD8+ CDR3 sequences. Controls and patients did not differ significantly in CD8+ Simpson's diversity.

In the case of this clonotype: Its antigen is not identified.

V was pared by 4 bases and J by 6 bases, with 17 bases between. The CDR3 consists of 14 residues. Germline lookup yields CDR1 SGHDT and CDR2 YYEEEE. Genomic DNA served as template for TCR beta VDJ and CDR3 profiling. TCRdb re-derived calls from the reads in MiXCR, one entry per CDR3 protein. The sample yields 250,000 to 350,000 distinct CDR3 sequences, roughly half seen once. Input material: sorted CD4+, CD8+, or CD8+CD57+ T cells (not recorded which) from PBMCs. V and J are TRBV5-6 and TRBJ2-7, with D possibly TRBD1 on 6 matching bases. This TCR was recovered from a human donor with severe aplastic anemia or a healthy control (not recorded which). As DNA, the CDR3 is TGTGCCAGCAGCCCACCGGGACATCGCGGCGAGCAGTACTTC. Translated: CASSPPGHRGEQYF.